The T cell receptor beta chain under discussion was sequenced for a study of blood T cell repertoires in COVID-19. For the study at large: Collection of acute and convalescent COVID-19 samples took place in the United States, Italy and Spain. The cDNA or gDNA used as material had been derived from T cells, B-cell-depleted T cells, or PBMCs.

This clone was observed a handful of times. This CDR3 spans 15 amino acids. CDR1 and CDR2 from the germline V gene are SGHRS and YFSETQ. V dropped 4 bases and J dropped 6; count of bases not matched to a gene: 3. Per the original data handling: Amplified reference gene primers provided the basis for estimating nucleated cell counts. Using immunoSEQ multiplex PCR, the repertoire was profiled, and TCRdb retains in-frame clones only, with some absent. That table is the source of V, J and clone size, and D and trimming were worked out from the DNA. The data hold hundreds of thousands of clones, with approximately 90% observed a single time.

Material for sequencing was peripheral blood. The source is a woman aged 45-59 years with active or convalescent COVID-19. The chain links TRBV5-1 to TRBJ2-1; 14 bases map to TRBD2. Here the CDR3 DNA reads TGCGCCAGCAGCCCGGGACTAGCGGGAGTCAATGAGCAGTTCTTC. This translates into CASSPGLAGVNEQFF. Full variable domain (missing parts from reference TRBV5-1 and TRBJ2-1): KAGVTQTPRYLIKTRGQQVTLSCSPISGHRSVSWYQQTPGQGLQFLFEYFSETQRNKGNFPGRFSGRQFSNSRSEMNVSTLELGDSALYLCASSPGLAGVNEQFFGPGTRLTVL.